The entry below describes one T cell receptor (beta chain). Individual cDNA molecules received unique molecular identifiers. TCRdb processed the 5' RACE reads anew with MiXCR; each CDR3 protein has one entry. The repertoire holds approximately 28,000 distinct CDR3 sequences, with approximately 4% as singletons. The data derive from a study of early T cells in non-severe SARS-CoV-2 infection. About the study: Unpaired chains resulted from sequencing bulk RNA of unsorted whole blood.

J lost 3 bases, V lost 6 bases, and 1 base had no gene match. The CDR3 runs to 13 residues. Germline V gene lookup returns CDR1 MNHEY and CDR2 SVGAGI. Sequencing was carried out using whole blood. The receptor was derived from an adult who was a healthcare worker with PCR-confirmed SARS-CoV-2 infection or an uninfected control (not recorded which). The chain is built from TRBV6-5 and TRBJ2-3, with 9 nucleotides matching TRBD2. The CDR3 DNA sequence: TGTGCCAGCAGGCTAGCGGGAACAGATACGCAGTATTTT. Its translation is CASRLAGTDTQYF.